The 14 T cell receptor beta chains below all came from one sample that was sequenced in a study of CD8+ T cells in alopecia areata. Sequencing relied on a cDNA template that was reverse transcribed from extracted RNA. Profiled with immunoSEQ multiplex PCR; TCRdb holds only in-frame clones, not every one. The table includes about 190,000 clones, around 60% detected once. The treatment here: oral pan-JAK inhibitor, 5-10 mg twice daily. This specimen consisted of CD4+ T cells sorted from blood, obtained at approximately week 50, from a patient treated with tofacitinib. The receptors shown here come from a human donor with alopecia areata.

The chain employs TRBV6-6 and TRBJ2-3; 7 bases agree with TRBD2. The CDR3 runs to 16 residues. V gave up 0 bases and J gave up 6 bases; unmatched junction bases: 9. Germline lookup yields CDR1 MNHNY and CDR2 SVGAGI (reference sequence). This chain's CDR3 is CASSYSNGGTSDTQYF. The DNA of the CDR3 is TGTGCCAGCAGTTACTCGAACGGGGGGACCTCCGATACGCAGTATTTT.

The V gene is TRBV5-1, the J gene TRBJ1-1, with D unclear. Trimming cost V 5 bases and J 4 bases, with 24 bases left between them. The CDR3 totals 17 residues. From germline, CDR1 is SGHRS and CDR2 YFSETQ. In DNA form, the CDR3 reads TGCGCCAGCAGTCCCGGCGGAGATAGGGCGAAGCCCACTGAAGCTTTCTTT. Translation gives CASSPGGDRAKPTEAFF.

Only a few counts were recorded for this clone. The chain has TRBV5-1 and TRBJ1-2; 8 nucleotides line up with TRBD1. V was pared by 0 bases and J by 4 bases, with 8 bases of the junction left unmatched. The CDR3 has 16 amino acids. From germline, CDR1 is SGHRS and CDR2 YFSETQ. As DNA, the CDR3 is TGCGCCAGCAGCTTGGCCGCCAGACAGGGGAGCTATGGCTACACCTTC. Its translation: CASSLAARQGSYGYTF.

The chain carries TRBV30 and TRBJ1-6; TRBD1 might be the D (5 bases). The CDR3 is 10 residues long. Germline V CDR1 and CDR2: GTSNPN, SVGIG (reference sequence). The V end lost 8 bases, the J end lost 11 bases, and 10 bases lay between the germline ends. The CDR3 bases are TGTGCCGAGGGGACGGCACCCCTCCACTTT. Its protein is CAEGTAPLHF.

This clone has just one count. The chain has TRBV15 and TRBJ2-1, with 7 bases fitting TRBD2. Germline CDR1 reads LNHNV; CDR2 reads YYDKDF (reference sequence). The CDR3 spans 15 residues. Trimming removed 6 bases from V and 5 bases from J; junction bases left unmatched: 10. CDR3 nucleotides: TGTGCCACCAGGGGGGTCTGGCGGGGGAACAATGAGCAGTTCTTC. Its translation is CATRGVWRGNNEQFF.

The chain combines TRBV27 with TRBJ1-1; D unresolved. Between the trimmed V and J ends, which lost 3 bases and 0 bases, there was a span of 5 bases. Per the germline V gene, CDR1 is MNHEY and CDR2 is SMNVEV (reference sequence). This CDR3 comprises 13 residues. CDR3 amino acids: CASSFSVNTEAFF. In DNA form, the CDR3 reads TGTGCCAGCAGTTTTTCGGTGAACACTGAAGCTTTCTTT.

The chain carries TRBV7-6 and TRBJ1-5, with TRBD1 as a possible D gene (5 bases). Trimming pared 4 bases from V and 10 bases from J, leaving 20 bases between. The germline V gene has CDR1 SGHVS and CDR2 FNYEAQ. The CDR3 has 15 residues. The CDR3 region is CASSSGNQGVGPQHF. CDR3 DNA: TGTGCCAGCAGCTCCGGTAACCAGGGAGTAGGTCCCCAGCATTTT.

This clone was seen more than once but under ten times. The V call is TRBV7-8, the J call TRBJ2-7, with D perhaps matching TRBD1 (5 bases). The CDR3 length is 16 residues. V lost 1 base, J lost 2 bases, and 15 bases lay in between. Germline V gene lookup returns CDR1 SGHVS and CDR2 FQNEAQ. CDR3 sequence reads: CASSLDETANTYEQYF. CDR3 DNA: TGTGCCAGCAGCTTAGATGAGACAGCCAACACCTACGAGCAGTACTTC.

The gene calls are TRBV4-3 and TRBJ1-2; D remains ambiguous. V lost 0 bases and J 10 bases, leaving 6 bases between the germline ends. This CDR3 comprises 11 residues. Germline CDR1 is LGHNA and CDR2 is YSLEER. CDR3 in DNA: TGCGCCAGCAGCCAAGATCAGGTCTACACCTTC. Translation: CASSQDQVYTF.

The V call is TRBV30, the J call TRBJ1-4; tentative D call: TRBD1 (5 bases). Per germline, CDR1 GTSNPN and CDR2 SVGIG (reference sequence). CDR3 length: 16 amino acids. Between the trimmed V and J ends, which lost 3 bases and 11 bases, there was a span of 25 bases. The CDR3 bases are TGTGCCTGGAGGATCGGAGGGGCGATGGGCCTATCTAAACTGTTTTTT. It codes for CAWRIGGAMGLSKLFF.

The rearrangement uses TRBV19 and TRBJ2-1, with unresolved D. This CDR3 contains 15 residues. With 3 bases removed from V and 0 bases from J, the gap between germline ends came to 9 bases. Germline CDR1 LNHDA, CDR2 SQIVND (reference sequence). The CDR3, as DNA: TGTGCCAGTAGTATTCTGCGGAGCTCCTACAATGAGCAGTTCTTC. This codes for CASSILRSSYNEQFF.

CDR3 sequence reads: CALQDGSNQPQHF. The CDR3, as DNA: TGTGCACTCCAGGACGGTTCCAATCAGCCCCAGCATTTT. The rearrangement links TRBV30 to TRBJ1-5, with D unclear. CDR1 GTSNPN and CDR2 SVGIG come from the germline V gene (reference sequence). The CDR3 spans 13 residues.

The chain employs TRBV29-1 and TRBJ2-2; D unclear. The CDR3 totals 13 residues. Between the trimmed V and J ends, which lost 3 bases and 0 bases, there was a span of 5 bases. The germline gives CDR1 SQVTM, CDR2 ANQGSEA. The CDR3 spells CSVDGPNTGELFF. DNA of the CDR3: TGCAGCGTTGACGGGCCGAACACCGGGGAGCTGTTTTTT.

The gene calls are TRBV29-1 and TRBJ1-4; D gene uncertain. Germline V lookup: CDR1 SQVTM, CDR2 ANQGSEA. The CDR3 is made up of 13 amino acids. Trimming took off 6 bases at V and 8 bases at J, with 16 bases between the two ends. The CDR3 nucleotides are TGCAGCGTGAAGACCGCCCCCGGGGAAAAACTGTTTTTT. Its protein is CSVKTAPGEKLFF. Together with reference TRBV29-1 and TRBJ1-4, the CDR3 gives the full variable domain: SAVISQKPSRDICQRGTSLTIQCQVDSQVTMMFWYRQQPGQSLTLIATANQGSEATYESGFVIDKFPISRPNLTFSTLTVSNMSPEDSSIYLCSVKTAPGEKLFFGSGTQLSVL.